The 6 T cell receptor beta chains presented below share a single source sample, sequenced in a study of CD8 T cells in Susac syndrome. It was with random hexamers that about 0.45 to 1 ug RNA was reverse transcribed. TCRdb passed the immunoSEQ multiplex PCR reads through MiXCR, listing each CDR3 protein once. The table includes some 130,000 distinct CDR3 sequences, over 90% detected once. The sample was CD4+ T cells from PBMCs. The receptors stem from a human donor in good health.

The chain joins TRBV30 to TRBJ2-2; 10 positions agree with TRBD1. Germline V gene data show CDR1 as GTSNPN and CDR2 as SVGIG (reference sequence). The CDR3 is made up of 16 amino acids. After removal of 3 bases from V and 5 bases from J, the junction contained 9 bases not matched to a gene. The CDR3 spells CAWRDRGKVITGELFF. CDR3 nucleotide sequence: TGTGCCTGGAGGGACAGGGGGAAAGTTATAACCGGGGAGCTGTTTTTT.

This clonotype came up once. The chain joins TRBV29-1 to TRBJ1-2; the D is unclear. V lost 4 bases to trimming and J lost 8 bases, with 14 bases between them. This CDR3 is 12 amino acids long. Germline loops: CDR1 SQVTM, CDR2 ANQGSEA. The CDR3 nucleotides are TGCAGCGTTGGAAACGGGCAGGCGGGCTACACCTTC. Amino acid sequence: CSVGNGQAGYTF.

The gene calls are TRBV3-1 and TRBJ1-1; no firm D call. V lost 2 bases and J 1 base, leaving 11 bases between the germline ends. CDR3 length equals 15 residues. From germline, CDR1 is LGHDT and CDR2 YNNKEL (reference sequence). The CDR3 here is CASSQIPAANTEAFF. In DNA form, the CDR3 reads TGTGCCAGCAGCCAAATCCCGGCAGCGAACACTGAAGCTTTCTTT.

The genes are TRBV3-1 and TRBJ1-4; D gene uncertain. V lost 1 base, J lost 0 bases, and 9 bases lay in between. Per the germline V gene, CDR1 is LGHDT and CDR2 is YNNKEL (reference sequence). CDR3 length: 16 amino acids. The CDR3 DNA is TGTGCCAGCAGCCAAGTTGGCGGTGCAACTAATGAAAAACTGTTTTTT. Amino acid sequence: CASSQVGGATNEKLFF.

The chain uses TRBV27 and TRBJ2-1, with D possibly called TRBD1 or TRBD2 (6 bases each). Between the trimmed V and J ends, which lost 7 bases and 8 bases, there was a span of 18 bases. Germline CDR1 MNHEY, CDR2 SMNVEV (reference sequence). CDR3 length: 14 residues. Here the CDR3 reads CASIGGGQGDEQFF. DNA of the CDR3: TGTGCCAGCATTGGAGGGGGACAAGGGGATGAGCAGTTCTTC.

This chain joins TRBV5-6 and TRBJ1-2; D remains ambiguous. The CDR3 length is 14 residues. With 2 bases removed from V and 5 bases from J, the gap between germline ends came to 13 bases. CDR1 SGHDT and CDR2 YYEEEE come from the germline V gene. This chain's CDR3 is CASSFRTVPYGYTF. The CDR3 DNA follows: TGTGCCAGCAGCTTTCGGACTGTACCATATGGCTACACCTTC. The full variable domain, with the rest looked up from reference TRBV5-6 and TRBJ1-2, is DAGVTQSPTHLIKTRGQQVTLRCSPKSGHDTVSWYQQALGQGPQFIFQYYEEEERQRGNFPDRFSGHQFPNYSSELNVNALLLGDSALYLCASSFRTVPYGYTFGSGTRLTVV.